This T cell receptor (beta chain) appears in the sequencing data of a study of blood T cell repertoires in COVID-19. Per germline, CDR1 SGHNT and CDR2 YENEEA. The V gene end was trimmed by 5 bases and the J gene end by 5 bases; junction bases not matched to a gene: 0. This CDR3 is built from 12 residues. Method: immunoSEQ multiplex PCR; TCRdb's copy keeps in-frame clones and lacks some. This sample yields 80,000 or so clones, of which roughly 86% are seen a single time; less than 2.5% belongs to the top ten. Specimen: peripheral blood. The TCR originated in a woman aged 55-69 years with acute or convalescent COVID-19. The chain couples TRBV11-3 to TRBJ2-3; 8 bases match TRBD2. CDR3 bases: TGTGCCAGCAGCCTAGCGGGAGATACGCAGTATTTT. Translation gives CASSLAGDTQYF.